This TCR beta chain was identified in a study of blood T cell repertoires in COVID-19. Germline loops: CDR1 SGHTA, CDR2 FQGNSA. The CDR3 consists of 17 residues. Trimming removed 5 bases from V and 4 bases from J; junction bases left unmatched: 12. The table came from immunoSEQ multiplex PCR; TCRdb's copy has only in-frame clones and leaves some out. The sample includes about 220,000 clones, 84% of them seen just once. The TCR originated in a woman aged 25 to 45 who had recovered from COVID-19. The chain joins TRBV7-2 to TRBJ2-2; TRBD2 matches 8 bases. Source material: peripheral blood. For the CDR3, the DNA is TGTGCCAGCAGCCACCCGAGAGGTAGCGGGACCACCGGGGAGCTGTTTTTT. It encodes CASSHPRGSGTTGELFF.